Listed below are T cell receptor beta chains from one sample, sequenced in a study of blood T cell repertoires in COVID-19. Assay: immunoSEQ multiplex PCR; the TCRdb copy retains only in-frame clones and omits some. Among some 240,000 clones listed, roughly nine tenths were seen once. Sample: peripheral blood. The origin of the receptors is a man aged 55 to 70 who had recovered from COVID-19. The CDR3 runs from the conserved cysteine through the conserved F or W. A D gene is named only where the DNA matches it firmly. For some rows the clone size is stated as once, few or many, or as a class when expanded; others skip it.

D	J	V	length	size	CDR3	DNA
TRBD2	TRBJ2-7	TRBV19	14	-	CASSIRLATGEQYF	TGTGCCAGTAGTATCCGACTAGCGACTGGCGAGCAGTACTTC
TRBD2	TRBJ2-1	TRBV30	15	-	CAWSVRLAGNNEQFF	TGTGCCTGGAGTGTACGACTAGCGGGAAACAATGAGCAGTTCTTC
-	TRBJ2-5	TRBV12-5	11	-	CASGLAETQYF	TGTGCTAGTGGTTTGGCGGAGACCCAGTACTTC
-	TRBJ1-1	TRBV9	14	-	CASSVSGARDEAFF	TGTGCCAGCAGCGTCTCAGGGGCCCGTGATGAAGCTTTCTTT
TRBD1	TRBJ1-5	TRBV2	14	-	CASRGQGDYQPQHF	TGTGCCAGCAGAGGACAGGGGGATTATCAGCCCCAGCATTTT
-	TRBJ1-4	TRBV28	15	few	CASSQRQATNEKLFF	TGTGCCAGCAGTCAGAGACAGGCAACTAATGAAAAACTGTTTTTT
-	TRBJ2-3	TRBV18	14	few	CASSLWTVTDTQYF	TGTGCCAGCTCACTGTGGACAGTCACAGATACGCAGTATTTT
-	TRBJ1-5	TRBV5-8	15	-	CASSFSLGDNQPQHF	TGTGCCAGCAGTTTCTCCCTGGGAGACAATCAGCCCCAGCATTTT
TRBD1	TRBJ1-1	TRBV20-1	13	-	CSASGQGATEAFF	TGCAGTGCTAGTGGGCAGGGGGCCACTGAAGCTTTCTTT
-	TRBJ1-5	TRBV4-2	13	-	CASSQDQVQPQHF	TGTGCCAGCAGCCAAGATCAGGTTCAGCCCCAGCATTTT
-	TRBJ2-7	TRBV12-5	13	-	CASGLAGAYEQYF	TGTGCTAGTGGTTTGGCAGGCGCCTACGAGCAGTACTTC
-	TRBJ1-4	TRBV27	15	once	CASSFRGNVGEKLFF	TGTGCCAGCAGTTTTCGGGGAAATGTCGGTGAAAAACTGTTTTTT
-	TRBJ2-1	TRBV6-4	13	-	CATGGREGNEQFF	TGTGCCACCGGGGGGCGAGAGGGCAATGAGCAGTTCTTC
-	TRBJ1-5	TRBV30	14	-	CAFGGPGSNQPQHF	TGTGCCTTTGGGGGCCCTGGGAGCAATCAGCCCCAGCATTTT
-	TRBJ1-4	TRBV5-4	15	-	CASSPSPGKNEKLFF	TGTGCCAGCAGTCCAAGCCCGGGGAAAAATGAAAAACTGTTTTTT
TRBD1	TRBJ1-2	TRBV13	14	-	CASSWGQDFYGYTF	TGTGCCAGCAGCTGGGGACAGGACTTCTATGGCTACACCTTC
TRBD2	TRBJ2-2	TRBV11-2	18	-	CASSSLRLADSNTGELFF	TGTGCCAGCAGCTCATTACGGCTAGCGGATTCGAACACCGGGGAGCTGTTTTTT
-	TRBJ2-7	TRBV9	14	-	CASSPGTEIDEQYF	TGTGCCAGCAGCCCCGGGACTGAAATCGACGAGCAGTACTTC
-	TRBJ2-4	TRBV3-1/TRBV3-2	14	-	CASSHSGSKNIQYF	TGTGCCAGCAGCCACAGCGGGTCCAAAAACATTCAGTACTTC
TRBD1	TRBJ1-6	TRBV28	13	-	CASRGQGISPLHF	TGTGCCAGCAGGGGACAGGGGATTTCACCCCTCCACTTT
-	TRBJ2-4	TRBV15	16	-	CATSRDFTAAKNIQYF	TGTGCCACCAGCAGAGATTTCACAGCAGCCAAAAACATTCAGTACTTC
-	TRBJ1-5	TRBV7-8	15	-	CASSLQTAANQPQHF	TGTGCCAGCAGCTTACAGACAGCAGCTAATCAGCCCCAGCATTTT
-	TRBJ2-7	TRBV28	13	once	CASSLYRGGEQYF	TGTGCCAGCAGTTTATACAGGGGAGGCGAGCAGTACTTC
-	TRBJ2-7	TRBV19	14	-	CASTADLSRDEQYF	TGTGCCAGTACCGCGGACTTGTCCCGCGACGAGCAGTACTTC
-	TRBJ2-5	TRBV6-2/TRBV6-3	15	-	CASSYLGGAGRTQYF	TGTGCCAGCAGTTACCTTGGGGGCGCTGGGAGGACCCAGTACTTC
TRBD1	TRBJ1-1	TRBV18	15	-	CASSLLGDRGGEAFF	TGTGCCAGCTCCCTTTTGGGGGACAGGGGCGGTGAAGCTTTCTTT
TRBD1	TRBJ2-7	TRBV28	16	-	CASSKPGTGSSYEQYF	TGTGCCAGCAGTAAACCCGGGACAGGGTCCTCCTACGAGCAGTACTTC
-	TRBJ2-3	TRBV18	16	-	CASSPRQIENTDTQYF	TGTGCCAGCTCACCGCGACAGATAGAAAACACAGATACGCAGTATTTT
TRBD1	TRBJ1-1	TRBV7-6	16	-	CASSPAGTGGNTEAFF	TGTGCCAGCAGCCCCGCCGGGACAGGAGGGAACACTGAAGCTTTCTTT
-	TRBJ2-7	TRBV5-4	14	-	CASSLMTHQGEQYF	TGTGCCAGCAGCCTAATGACACATCAAGGCGAGCAGTACTTC
TRBD2	TRBJ2-7	TRBV5-4	16	-	CASSIGLAGGSYEQYF	TGTGCCAGCAGCATCGGACTAGCGGGAGGGTCCTACGAGCAGTACTTC
-	TRBJ1-2	TRBV27	13	once	CASSGRGFGGYTF	TGTGCCAGCAGTGGCAGGGGCTTTGGTGGCTACACCTTC
-	TRBJ2-3	TRBV19	14	-	CASSSSGGYNTQYF	TGTGCCAGTAGTTCCTCCGGCGGCTACAATACGCAGTATTTT
TRBD1	TRBJ2-7	TRBV11-2	14	-	CASSLDTGAYEQYF	TGTGCCAGCAGCTTAGATACAGGGGCCTACGAGCAGTACTTC
-	TRBJ2-7	TRBV9	14	-	CASSVATGLHEQYF	TGTGCCAGCAGCGTAGCTACGGGACTCCACGAGCAGTACTTC
TRBD2	TRBJ2-2	TRBV27	15	-	CASSLTSGSSGELFF	TGTGCCAGCAGTCTGACTAGCGGGAGTAGCGGGGAGCTGTTTTTT